The T cell receptor (beta chain) under discussion was sequenced for a study of blood T cell repertoires in COVID-19. This clone occurred a few times. Assay: immunoSEQ multiplex PCR; the TCRdb copy retains only in-frame clones and omits some. The sample gives roughly 78,000 clones, roughly 90% of which show up once; about 0.6% is in the top ten. Trimming removed 1 base from V and 6 bases from J, with 15 bases in between. The CDR3 sequence is 15 residues long. The V gene's germline CDR1 is MGHRA and CDR2 YSYEKL. The source of this sequence is a man between 60 and 75 years old with acute or convalescent COVID-19. Sequencing input: peripheral blood. The J gene is TRBJ1-2, the V gene TRBV4-1; D possibly corresponds to TRBD1 (5 bases). This CDR3 is CASSQGQGPSDGYTF. The DNA for the CDR3 is TGCGCCAGCAGCCAAGGGCAGGGCCCTTCGGATGGCTACACCTTC.